Below, 21 T cell receptor beta chains from the same sample are listed, as sequenced in a study of OX40 agonist ivuxolimab in advanced cancers. Some clones are missing from TCRdb's copy, which holds only in-frame ones; the method was immunoSEQ multiplex PCR. The sample contains roughly 50,000 clones, approximately 80% of which appear only once. The specimen comprised CD4+ or CD8+ T cells sorted from blood, sampled in a trial of the OX40 agonist ivuxolimab. The origin of the receptors is an adult with an advanced solid tumor such as melanoma, head and neck, liver or kidney cancer.

The chain recombines TRBV7-2 with TRBJ2-3; tentatively, D is TRBD1 (7 bases). The CDR3 sequence is 16 residues long. With 5 bases removed from V and 2 bases from J, the gap between germline ends came to 17 bases. The germline gives CDR1 SGHTA, CDR2 FQGNSA. The CDR3 is CASSPWAGGITDTQYF. The CDR3 bases are TGTGCCAGCAGCCCATGGGCAGGGGGGATCACAGATACGCAGTATTTT.

The chain combines TRBV28 with TRBJ1-1, with D unclear. Germline values: CDR1 MDHEN, CDR2 SYDVKM. CDR3 length: 12 amino acids. V lost 1 base and J 7 bases, leaving 7 bases between the germline ends. The CDR3 region is CASSLLFGEAFF. CDR3 DNA sequence: TGTGCCAGCAGTTTATTATTCGGTGAAGCTTTCTTT.

The chain employs TRBV9 and TRBJ2-5; no clear D gene. The V gene lost 3 bases and the J gene lost 0 bases, with 6 bases spanning the gap. The CDR3 is made up of 13 amino acids. From germline, CDR1 is SGDLS and CDR2 YYNGEE. CDR3 in DNA: TGTGCCAGCAGCGCCGATCACCAAGAGACCCAGTACTTC. Its protein product is CASSADHQETQYF.

This clone showed up just a few times. In nucleotides, the CDR3 is TGTGCCAGCAGCTTGGGGTGGGACTGGGGAGAGACCCAGTACTTC. Translating it yields CASSLGWDWGETQYF. This chain joins TRBV7-2 and TRBJ2-5, with D possibly matching TRBD2 (6 bases). The ends were cut back, 3 bases at V and 4 bases at J, with 15 bases in the middle. Germline CDR1 and CDR2: SGHTA and FQGNSA. This CDR3 has 15 residues.

The chain combines TRBV19 with TRBJ1-3, with unresolved D. V was shortened by 6 bases and J by 4 bases, with 22 bases between the two germline ends. Germline V gives CDR1 LNHDA, CDR2 SQIVND (reference sequence). The CDR3 is 17 amino acids. In DNA, the CDR3 is TGTGCCAGTAGCATGCCGTTCTTTACTCGGGCGGGAAACACCATATATTTT. Encoded protein: CASSMPFFTRAGNTIYF. Looking up the rest from reference TRBV19 and TRBJ1-3 gives the full variable domain: DGGITQSPKYLFRKEGQNVTLSCEQNLNHDAMYWYRQDPGQGLRLIYYSQIVNDFQKGDIAEGYSVSREKKESFPLTVTSAQKNPTAFYLCASSMPFFTRAGNTIYFGEGSWLTVV.

The V and J genes are TRBV11-2 and TRBJ1-2; D not resolved. With 2 bases removed from V and 4 bases from J, the gap between germline ends came to 8 bases. The germline V gene encodes CDR1 SGHAT and CDR2 FQNNGV. The length of the CDR3 is 13 residues. In DNA, the CDR3 is TGTGCCAGCAGCTTACAGTATAGCTATGGCTACACCTTC. Translated: CASSLQYSYGYTF.

V is TRBV21-1 and J is TRBJ2-4; the table's D call, TRBD2, has no DNA check behind it. TRBV21-1 is a known pseudogene. The CDR3 has 17 residues. This CDR3 is CASSKVRRSGVKNIQYF. The CDR3 DNA reads as TGTGCCAGCAGCAAAGTGCGTCGGAGCGGGGTAAAAAACATTCAGTACTTC.

This clone came up once. J is TRBJ2-7 and V is TRBV6-1; 13 bases are shared with TRBD2. After removal of 1 base from V and 4 bases from J, the junction contained 13 bases not matched to a gene. This CDR3 has 19 residues. Germline V gene data show CDR1 as MNHNS and CDR2 as SASEGT. Here the CDR3 DNA reads TGTGCCAGCAGTGAAGATTCAAGGACTAGCGGGAGAAAAGGATACGAGCAGTACTTC. It codes for CASSEDSRTSGRKGYEQYF.

V usage is TRBV7-9 and J usage is TRBJ2-1, with TRBD2 matching over 11 bases. Germline assignment: CDR1 SEHNR and CDR2 FQNEAQ (reference sequence). The length of the CDR3 is 19 residues. The V segment lost 0 bases and the J segment 0 bases; nucleotides outside the gene matches: 7. The CDR3 coding sequence is TGTGCCAGCAGCTTAGCCGGGACTAGCGGCCCAAGCTCCTACAATGAGCAGTTCTTC. Its translation is CASSLAGTSGPSSYNEQFF.

The genes are TRBV28 and TRBJ2-1, with 7 bases lining up with TRBD2. V shed 6 bases and J 0 bases; nucleotides not matched to a gene: 8. There are 16 residues in the CDR3. The V gene's germline CDR1 is MDHEN and CDR2 SYDVKM. DNA for the CDR3: TGTGCCAGCAGAGGCTTACTAGCGTTCTCCTACAATGAGCAGTTCTTC. Its translation: CASRGLLAFSYNEQFF.

The chain combines TRBV11-2 with TRBJ1-1; D gene unclear. V lost 5 bases and J lost 1, with 11 bases in between. This CDR3 spans 14 amino acids. Germline CDR1 SGHAT, CDR2 FQNNGV. The CDR3 loop reads CASSVSGRNTEAFF. The CDR3 region has the DNA TGTGCCAGCAGCGTATCCGGGAGGAACACTGAAGCTTTCTTT. The variable domain in full, with the rest retrieved from reference TRBV11-2 and TRBJ1-1, is EAGVAQSPRYKIIEKRQSVAFWCNPISGHATLYWYQQILGQGPKLLIQFQNNGVVDDSQLPKDRFSAERLKGVDSTLKIQPAKLEDSAVYLCASSVSGRNTEAFFGQGTRLTVV.

The DNA for the CDR3 is TGCAGCGTTGATGGGGGCGCGGGGCATACCCAGCAGTTCTTC. Translated: CSVDGGAGHTQQFF. The chain links TRBV29-1 to TRBJ2-1, with D perhaps TRBD1 or TRBD2 (6 bases each). Germline CDR1 is SQVTM and CDR2 is ANQGSEA. This CDR3 region has 14 residues. V lost 3 bases and J 11 bases, leaving 20 bases between the germline ends.

The gene calls are TRBV18 and TRBJ2-7, with 15 bases aligning to TRBD2. Per germline, CDR1 KGHSH and CDR2 LQKENI. This CDR3 region has 18 residues. Trimming removed 6 bases from V and 3 bases from J; junction bases left unmatched: 12. The CDR3 sequence is CASSYGLAGGPYVYEQYF. The CDR3 DNA is TGTGCCAGCTCTTATGGACTAGCGGGAGGGCCGTATGTCTACGAGCAGTACTTC.

This clone is labeled as medium-sized. The chain has TRBV5-1 and TRBJ1-4; TRBD1 is a possible D gene (5 bases). This CDR3 spans 14 amino acids. The germline V and J ends were trimmed by 6 bases and 3 bases, with 12 bases remaining between them. Per the germline V gene, CDR1 is SGHRS and CDR2 is YFSETQ. Here the CDR3 reads CASNDGAANEKLFF. The CDR3 nucleotides read TGCGCCAGCAACGACGGGGCGGCTAATGAAAAACTGTTTTTT.

The chain carries TRBV29-1 and TRBJ2-5; 15 bases map to TRBD2. The CDR3 extends over 14 amino acids. Trimming took 6 bases from V and 4 from J; bases not matched to a gene: 3. Per germline, CDR1 SQVTM and CDR2 ANQGSEA. For the CDR3, the DNA is TGCAGCGTCGAGGGACTAGCGGGAGGAGAGACCCAGTACTTC. As protein: CSVEGLAGGETQYF.

This clone was found a few times. The V call is TRBV11-2, the J call TRBJ2-1; possibly TRBD2 for D (5 bases). Germline CDR1 SGHAT, CDR2 FQNNGV. With 7 bases removed from V and 2 bases from J, the gap between germline ends came to 15 bases. This CDR3 contains 15 residues. The CDR3 here is CASTPRLTTYNEQFF. CDR3 nucleotides: TGTGCCAGCACCCCCCGACTAACAACCTACAATGAGCAGTTCTTC.

This clone was counted between two and nine times. The CDR3, as DNA: TGTGCCACCAGTCTTCTTCGGGACAGCCAGCAGTTCTTC. Residues: CATSLLRDSQQFF. This chain links TRBV15 with TRBJ2-1; TRBD1 matches 7 bases. Germline trimming cut 6 bases from V and 11 bases from J; bases unmatched to any gene: 10. CDR3 size: 13 residues. The germline V gene has CDR1 LNHNV and CDR2 YYDKDF (reference sequence).

The chain employs TRBV18 and TRBJ1-2; unclear D gene. Trimming took 0 bases from V and 4 from J, leaving 6 bases between them. The CDR3 sequence is 13 residues long. Looked up from germline, CDR1 is KGHSH and CDR2 is LQKENI. This CDR3 reads CASSPPLGYGYTF. The CDR3 DNA reads as TGTGCCAGCTCACCACCCCTGGGCTATGGCTACACCTTC.

Only a few counts were recorded for this clone. The chain links TRBV7-7 to TRBJ2-2; D remains unclear. The CDR3 has 14 residues. The V end was cut by 0 bases, the J end by 1 base, with 3 bases between. Per germline, CDR1 SSHAT and CDR2 FNYEAQ (reference sequence). DNA for the CDR3: TGTGCCAGCAGCTTAGCGGGGAACACCGGGGAGCTGTTTTTT. This sequence encodes CASSLAGNTGELFF.

The gene calls are TRBV18 and TRBJ1-2; D is possibly TRBD1 (5 bases). The CDR3 runs 13 residues. The germline V and J ends were trimmed by 7 bases and 7 bases, with 16 bases remaining between them. The germline CDR1 and CDR2 sequences are KGHSH and LQKENI. CDR3 sequence reads: CASCEWGESGYTF. For the CDR3, the DNA is TGTGCCAGCTGCGAGTGGGGGGAGAGTGGCTACACCTTC.

The chain has TRBV19 and TRBJ2-5, with D tentatively TRBD2 (6 bases). Germline V gene lookup returns CDR1 LNHDA and CDR2 SQIVND (reference sequence). The V end lost 0 bases, the J end lost 2 bases, and 16 bases lay between the germline ends. The CDR3 is made up of 17 amino acids. The CDR3: CASSIDRGPGGQETQYF. CDR3 bases: TGTGCCAGTAGTATAGATCGGGGACCTGGGGGGCAAGAGACCCAGTACTTC. Full variable domain (remainder filled in from reference TRBV19 and TRBJ2-5): DGGITQSPKYLFRKEGQNVTLSCEQNLNHDAMYWYRQDPGQGLRLIYYSQIVNDFQKGDIAEGYSVSREKKESFPLTVTSAQKNPTAFYLCASSIDRGPGGQETQYFGPGTRLLVL.